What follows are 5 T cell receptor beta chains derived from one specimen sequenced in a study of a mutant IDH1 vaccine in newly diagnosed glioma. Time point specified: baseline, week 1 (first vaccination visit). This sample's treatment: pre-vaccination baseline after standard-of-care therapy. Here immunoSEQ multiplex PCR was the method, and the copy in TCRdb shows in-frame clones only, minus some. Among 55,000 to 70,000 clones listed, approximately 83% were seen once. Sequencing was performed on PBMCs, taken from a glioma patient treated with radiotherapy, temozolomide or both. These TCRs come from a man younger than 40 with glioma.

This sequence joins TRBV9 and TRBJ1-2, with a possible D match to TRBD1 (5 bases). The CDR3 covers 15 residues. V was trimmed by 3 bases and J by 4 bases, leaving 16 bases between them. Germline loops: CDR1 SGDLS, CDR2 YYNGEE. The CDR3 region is CASSGKGKGIYGYTF. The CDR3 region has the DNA TGTGCCAGCAGCGGAAAGGGGAAGGGAATCTATGGCTACACCTTC. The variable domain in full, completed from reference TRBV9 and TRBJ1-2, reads DSGVTQTPKHLITATGQRVTLRCSPRSGDLSVYWYQQSLDQGLQFLIQYYNGEERAKGNILERFSAQQFPDLHSELNLSSLELGDSALYFCASSGKGKGIYGYTFGSGTRLTVV.

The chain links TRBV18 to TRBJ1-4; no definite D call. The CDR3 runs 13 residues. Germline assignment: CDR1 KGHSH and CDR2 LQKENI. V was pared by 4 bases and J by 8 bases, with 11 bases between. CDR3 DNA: TGTGCCAGCTCACAGGGTCTGGAAGAAAAACTGTTTTTT. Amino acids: CASSQGLEEKLFF.

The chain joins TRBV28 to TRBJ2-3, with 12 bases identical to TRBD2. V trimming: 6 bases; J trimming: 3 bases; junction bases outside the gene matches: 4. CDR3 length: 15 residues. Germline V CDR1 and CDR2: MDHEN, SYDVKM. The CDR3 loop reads CASRTLAGGTDTQYF. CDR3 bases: TGTGCCAGCAGGACTCTAGCGGGGGGGACAGATACGCAGTATTTT. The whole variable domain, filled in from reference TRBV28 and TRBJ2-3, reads DVKVTQSSRYLVKRTGEKVFLECVQDMDHENMFWYRQDPGLGLRLIYFSYDVKMKEKGDIPEGYSVSREKKERFSLILESASTNQTSMYLCASRTLAGGTDTQYFGPGTRLTVL.

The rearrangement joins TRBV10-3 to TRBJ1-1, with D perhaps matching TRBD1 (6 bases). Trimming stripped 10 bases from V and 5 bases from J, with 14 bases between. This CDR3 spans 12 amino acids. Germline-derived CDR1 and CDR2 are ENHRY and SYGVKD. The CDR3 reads CATSTGRTEAFF. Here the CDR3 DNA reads TGTGCCACCTCTACAGGGAGGACTGAAGCTTTCTTT.

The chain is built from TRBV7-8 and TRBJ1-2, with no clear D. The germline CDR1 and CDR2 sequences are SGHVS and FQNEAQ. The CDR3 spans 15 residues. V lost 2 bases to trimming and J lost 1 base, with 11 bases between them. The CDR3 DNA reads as TGTGCCAGCAGCTTACCCGGGCGGGGTAACTATGGCTACACCTTC. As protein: CASSLPGRGNYGYTF.